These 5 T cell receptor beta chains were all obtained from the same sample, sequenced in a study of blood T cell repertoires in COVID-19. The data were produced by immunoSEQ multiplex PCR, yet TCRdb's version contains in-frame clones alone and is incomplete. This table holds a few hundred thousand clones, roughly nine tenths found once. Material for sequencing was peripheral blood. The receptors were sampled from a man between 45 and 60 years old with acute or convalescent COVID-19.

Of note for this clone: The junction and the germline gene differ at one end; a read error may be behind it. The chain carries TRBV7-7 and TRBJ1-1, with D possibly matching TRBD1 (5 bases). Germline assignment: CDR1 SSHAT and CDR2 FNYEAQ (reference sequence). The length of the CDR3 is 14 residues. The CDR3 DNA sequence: TGTGCTAGCAGCCCTACACGGGGGAGCACTGAAGCTTTCTTT. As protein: CASSPTRGSTEAFF.

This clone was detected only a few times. The CDR3 here is CASSPGTGGNYGYTF. The CDR3 DNA sequence: TGTGCCAGCAGCCCCGGGACAGGTGGTAACTATGGCTACACCTTC. This rearrangement joins TRBV5-5 to TRBJ1-2, with 8 bases that match TRBD1. Germline values: CDR1 SGHKS, CDR2 YYEKEE (reference sequence). V dropped 4 bases and J dropped 1; count of bases not matched to a gene: 6. This CDR3 is 15 amino acids long. The variable domain in full, completed from reference TRBV5-5 and TRBJ1-2, reads DAGVTQSPTHLIKTRGQQVTLRCSPISGHKSVSWYQQVLGQGPQFIFQYYEKEERGRGNFPDRFSARQFPNYSSELNVNALLLGDSALYLCASSPGTGGNYGYTFGSGTRLTVV.

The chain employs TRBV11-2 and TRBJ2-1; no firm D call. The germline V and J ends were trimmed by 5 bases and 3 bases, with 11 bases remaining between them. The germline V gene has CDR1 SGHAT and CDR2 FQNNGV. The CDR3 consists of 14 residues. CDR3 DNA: TGTGCCAGCAGCCTAGGACGAGGCTACAATGAGCAGTTCTTC. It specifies CASSLGRGYNEQFF. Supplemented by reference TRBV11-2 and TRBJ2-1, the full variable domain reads EAGVAQSPRYKIIEKRQSVAFWCNPISGHATLYWYQQILGQGPKLLIQFQNNGVVDDSQLPKDRFSAERLKGVDSTLKIQPAKLEDSAVYLCASSLGRGYNEQFFGPGTRLTVL.

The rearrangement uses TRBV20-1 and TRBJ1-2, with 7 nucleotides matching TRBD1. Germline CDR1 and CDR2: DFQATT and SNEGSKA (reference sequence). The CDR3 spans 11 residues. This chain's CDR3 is CSPGTDDGYTF. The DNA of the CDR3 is TGCAGCCCCGGGACAGACGATGGCTACACCTTC.

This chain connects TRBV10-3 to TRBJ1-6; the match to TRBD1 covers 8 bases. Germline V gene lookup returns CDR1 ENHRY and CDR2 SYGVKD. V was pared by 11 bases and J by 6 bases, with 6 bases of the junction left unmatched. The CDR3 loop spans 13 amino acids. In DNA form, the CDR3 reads TGTGCCGTCGGACAGGGCTTTAATTCACCCCTCCACTTT. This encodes CAVGQGFNSPLHF.